Below, 6 T cell receptor beta chains from the same sample are listed, as sequenced in a study of blood T cell repertoires in COVID-19. Libraries were prepared by immunoSEQ multiplex PCR; TCRdb keeps only in-frame clonotypes and omits some of them. Counted here are more than 95,000 clones, around 90% occurring once; the ten biggest clones make up approximately 5.1%. Source material: peripheral blood. These receptors were taken from a human donor in a cohort sampled during active COVID-19.

The rearrangement uses TRBV7-2 and TRBJ1-5, with a possible D match to TRBD1 (5 bases). Germline CDR1 is SGHTA and CDR2 is FQGNSA. The CDR3 loop spans 18 amino acids. V was pared by 1 base and J by 0 bases, with 16 bases between. The CDR3 DNA is TGTGCCAGCAGCTTAGTTGCGGGGGGAGGATCTAGCAATCAGCCCCAGCATTTT. Protein sequence: CASSLVAGGGSSNQPQHF.

This sequence joins TRBV11-3 and TRBJ2-3; a possible D gene is TRBD1 (5 bases). This CDR3 region has 14 residues. Trimming removed 3 bases at V and 5 bases at J, with 12 bases between. Germline V gene sequence: CDR1 SGHNT, CDR2 YENEEA. CDR3 residues: CASSLSGIRDTQYF. The CDR3 DNA reads TGTGCCAGCAGCTTGTCAGGGATTAGAGATACGCAGTATTTT.

The chain links TRBV4-3 to TRBJ1-1; D is ambiguous. In germline, CDR1 is LGHNA, CDR2 YSLEER. Trimming took 0 bases from V and 1 from J, leaving 21 bases between them. The length of the CDR3 is 19 residues. In DNA form, the CDR3 reads TGCGCCAGCAGCCAAGATCCACCGCTCACGAGTGGAGCGAACACTGAAGCTTTCTTT. This encodes CASSQDPPLTSGANTEAFF.

This clone was recorded only once. The chain links TRBV15 to TRBJ1-3, with TRBD1 matching over 9 bases. This CDR3 region has 17 residues. Per germline, CDR1 LNHNV and CDR2 YYDKDF (reference sequence). Trimming at V came to 1 base and at J to 0 bases, leaving 4 bases not matched to a gene. In nucleotides, the CDR3 is TGTGCCACCAGCAGAGCCGGGACAGGGCTCTCTGGAAACACCATATATTTT. Translation gives CATSRAGTGLSGNTIYF.

A note on this clone: The CDR3 does not close with the conserved phenylalanine or tryptophan, likely indicating a read error. The DNA is omitted, as the CDR3 cannot be located on it reliably, and the CDR3 follows TCRdb's listing. The chain joins TRBV2 to TRBJ2-7; the table's D call TRBD1 went unverified against the DNA. The CDR3 is made up of 12 amino acids, end residues included. The V gene's germline CDR1 is SNHLY and CDR2 FYNNEI. CDR3 region: CASSDTGTVQNT.

The gene calls are TRBV6-4 and TRBJ2-7; D perhaps matches TRBD1 (6 bases). The length of the CDR3 is 14 residues. The V end was cut by 6 bases, the J end by 0 bases, with 12 bases between. Germline values: CDR1 MRHNA, CDR2 SNTAGT. The CDR3 bases are TGTGCCAGCAGGGCCGGGACAAGCTCCTACGAGCAGTACTTC. Translation: CASRAGTSSYEQYF.